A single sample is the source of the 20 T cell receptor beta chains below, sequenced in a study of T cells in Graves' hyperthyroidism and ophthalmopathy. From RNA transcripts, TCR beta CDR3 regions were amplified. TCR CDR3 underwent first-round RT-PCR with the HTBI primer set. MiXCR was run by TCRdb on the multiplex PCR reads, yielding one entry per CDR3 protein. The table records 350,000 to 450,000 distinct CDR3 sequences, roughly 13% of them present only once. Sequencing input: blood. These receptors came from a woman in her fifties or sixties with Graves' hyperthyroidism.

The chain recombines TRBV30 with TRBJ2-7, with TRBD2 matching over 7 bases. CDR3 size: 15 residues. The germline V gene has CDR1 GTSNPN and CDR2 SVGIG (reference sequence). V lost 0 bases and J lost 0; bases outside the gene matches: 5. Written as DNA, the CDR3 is TGTGCCTGGAGTGTACGCCTAGCGGCCTCCTACGAGCAGTACTTC. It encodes CAWSVRLAASYEQYF.

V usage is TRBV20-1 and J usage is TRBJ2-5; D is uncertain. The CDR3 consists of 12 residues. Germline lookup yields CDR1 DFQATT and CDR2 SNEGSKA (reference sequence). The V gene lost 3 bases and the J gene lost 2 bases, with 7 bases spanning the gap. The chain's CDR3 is CSASGPQETQYF. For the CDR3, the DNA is TGCAGTGCTAGCGGACCTCAAGAGACCCAGTACTTC.

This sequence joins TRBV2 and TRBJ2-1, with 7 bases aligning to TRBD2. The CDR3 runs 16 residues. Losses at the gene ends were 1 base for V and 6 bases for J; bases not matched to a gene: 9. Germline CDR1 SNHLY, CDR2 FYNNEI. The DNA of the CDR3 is TGTGCCAGCAGTGAAGTGGCAGCGGGAACGGGCAATGAGCAGTTCTTC. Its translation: CASSEVAAGTGNEQFF. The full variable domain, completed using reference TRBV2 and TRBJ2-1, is EPEVTQTPSHQVTQMGQEVILRCVPISNHLYFYWYRQILGQKVEFLVSFYNNEISEKSEIFDDQFSVERPDGSNFTLKIRSTKLEDSAMYFCASSEVAAGTGNEQFFGPGTRLTVL.

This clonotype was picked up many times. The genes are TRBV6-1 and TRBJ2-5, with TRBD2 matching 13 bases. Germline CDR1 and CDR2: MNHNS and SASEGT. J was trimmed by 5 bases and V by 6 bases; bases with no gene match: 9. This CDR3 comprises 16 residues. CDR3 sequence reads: CASRFRTSGSWETQYF. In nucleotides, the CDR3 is TGTGCCAGCAGATTTCGGACTAGCGGGAGCTGGGAGACCCAGTACTTC.

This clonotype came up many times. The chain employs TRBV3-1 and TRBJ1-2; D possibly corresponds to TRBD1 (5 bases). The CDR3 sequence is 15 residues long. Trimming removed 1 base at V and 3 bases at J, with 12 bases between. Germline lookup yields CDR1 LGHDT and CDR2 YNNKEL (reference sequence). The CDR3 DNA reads TGTGCCAGCAGCCAAGGTGTTTCGACAGACTATGGCTACACCTTC. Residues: CASSQGVSTDYGYTF.

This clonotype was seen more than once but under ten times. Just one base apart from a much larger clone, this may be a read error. CDR3 DNA: TGCAGTGCTAGGAGGGGCCAGGGGGCGAACGAGCGGTACTTC. Its protein is CSARRGQGANERYF. V and J are TRBV20-1 and TRBJ2-7, with 8 bases aligning to TRBD1. Germline loops: CDR1 DFQATT, CDR2 SNEGSKA (reference sequence). CDR3 length equals 14 residues.

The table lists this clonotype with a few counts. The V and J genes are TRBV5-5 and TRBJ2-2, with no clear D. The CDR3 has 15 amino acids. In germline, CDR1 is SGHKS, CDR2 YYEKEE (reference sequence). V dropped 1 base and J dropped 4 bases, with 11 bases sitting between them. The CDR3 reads CASSLIPSLTGELFF. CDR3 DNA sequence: TGTGCCAGCAGCTTGATTCCATCCCTCACCGGGGAGCTGTTTTTT.

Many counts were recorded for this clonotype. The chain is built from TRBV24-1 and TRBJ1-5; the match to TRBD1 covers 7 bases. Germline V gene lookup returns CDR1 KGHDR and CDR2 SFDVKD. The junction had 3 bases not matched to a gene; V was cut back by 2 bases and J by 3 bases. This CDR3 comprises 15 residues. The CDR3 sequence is CATSDSGQPNQPQHF. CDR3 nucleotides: TGTGCCACCAGTGATTCGGGACAGCCCAATCAGCCCCAGCATTTT.

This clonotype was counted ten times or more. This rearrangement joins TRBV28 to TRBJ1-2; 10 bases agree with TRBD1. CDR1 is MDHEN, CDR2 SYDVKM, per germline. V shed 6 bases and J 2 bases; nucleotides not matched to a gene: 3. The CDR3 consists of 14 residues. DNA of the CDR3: TGTGCCAGCAGCTGGGGACAGGGGAACTATGGCTACACCTTC. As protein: CASSWGQGNYGYTF.

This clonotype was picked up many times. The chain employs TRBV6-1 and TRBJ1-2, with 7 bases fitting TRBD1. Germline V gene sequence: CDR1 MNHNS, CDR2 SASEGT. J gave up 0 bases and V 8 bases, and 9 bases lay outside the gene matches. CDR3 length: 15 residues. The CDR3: CASRAGTATNYGYTF. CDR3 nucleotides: TGTGCCAGCCGCGCCGGGACAGCCACTAACTATGGCTACACCTTC.

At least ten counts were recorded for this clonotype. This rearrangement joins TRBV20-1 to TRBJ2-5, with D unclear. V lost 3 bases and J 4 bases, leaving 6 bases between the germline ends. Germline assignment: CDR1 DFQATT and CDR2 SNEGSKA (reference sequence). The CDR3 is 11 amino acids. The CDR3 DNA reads TGCAGTGCTAGGCAGGTAGAGACCCAGTACTTC. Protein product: CSARQVETQYF.

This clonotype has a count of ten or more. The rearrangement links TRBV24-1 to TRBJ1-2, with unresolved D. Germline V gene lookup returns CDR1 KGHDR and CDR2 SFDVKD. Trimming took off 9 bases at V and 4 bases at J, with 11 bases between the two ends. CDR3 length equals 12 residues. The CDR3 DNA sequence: TGTGCCACCCAAGATTCGGGCTATGGCTACACCTTC. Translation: CATQDSGYGYTF.

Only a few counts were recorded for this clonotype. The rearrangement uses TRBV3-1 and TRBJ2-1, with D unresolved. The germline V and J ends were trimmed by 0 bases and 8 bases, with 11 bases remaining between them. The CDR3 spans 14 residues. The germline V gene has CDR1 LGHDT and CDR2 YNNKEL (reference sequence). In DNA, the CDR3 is TGTGCCAGCAGCCAAGATCTGGCGACGGATGAGCAGTTCTTC. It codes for CASSQDLATDEQFF.

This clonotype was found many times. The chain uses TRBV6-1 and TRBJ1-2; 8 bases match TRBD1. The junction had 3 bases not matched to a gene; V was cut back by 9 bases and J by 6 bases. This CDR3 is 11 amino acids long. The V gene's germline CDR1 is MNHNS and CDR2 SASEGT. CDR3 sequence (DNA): TGTGCCAGACAGGGGGGCGATGGCTACACCTTC. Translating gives CARQGGDGYTF.

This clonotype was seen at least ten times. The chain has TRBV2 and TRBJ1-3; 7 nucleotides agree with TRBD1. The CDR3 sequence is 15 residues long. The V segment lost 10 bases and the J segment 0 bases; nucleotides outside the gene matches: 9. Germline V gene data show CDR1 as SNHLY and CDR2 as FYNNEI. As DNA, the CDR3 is TGTGCCACTCATCGAGGACAGGTCTCTGGAAACACCATATATTTT. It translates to CATHRGQVSGNTIYF.

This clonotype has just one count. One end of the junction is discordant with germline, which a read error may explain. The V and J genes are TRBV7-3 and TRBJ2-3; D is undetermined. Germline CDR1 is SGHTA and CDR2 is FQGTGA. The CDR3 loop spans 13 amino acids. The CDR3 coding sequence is TGTACCAGCAGCTTAGAACCGACTTATACGCAGTATTTT. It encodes CTSSLEPTYTQYF. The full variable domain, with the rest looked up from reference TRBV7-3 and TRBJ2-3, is GAGVSQTPSNKVTEKGKYVELRCDPISGHTALYWYRQSLGQGPEFLIYFQGTGAADDSGLPNDRFFAVRPEGSVSTLKIQRTERGDSAVYLCTSSLEPTYTQYFGPGTRLTVL.

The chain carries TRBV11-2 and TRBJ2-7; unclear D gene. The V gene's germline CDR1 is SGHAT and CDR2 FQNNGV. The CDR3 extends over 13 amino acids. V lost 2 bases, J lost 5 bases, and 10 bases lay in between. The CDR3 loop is CASSLISKHEQYF. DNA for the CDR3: TGTGCCAGCAGCTTAATAAGCAAACACGAGCAGTACTTC.

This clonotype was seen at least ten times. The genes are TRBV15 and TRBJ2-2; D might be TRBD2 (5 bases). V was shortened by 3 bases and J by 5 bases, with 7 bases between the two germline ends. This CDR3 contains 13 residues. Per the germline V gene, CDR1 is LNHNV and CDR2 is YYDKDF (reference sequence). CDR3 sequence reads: CATSRRRTGELFF. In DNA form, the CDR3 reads TGTGCCACCAGCAGGAGGAGGACCGGGGAGCTGTTTTTT.

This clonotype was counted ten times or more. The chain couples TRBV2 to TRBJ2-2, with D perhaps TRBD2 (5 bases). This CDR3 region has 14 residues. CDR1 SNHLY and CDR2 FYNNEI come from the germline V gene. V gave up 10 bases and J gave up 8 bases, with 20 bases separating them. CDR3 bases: TGTGCCACCGCTCTAGCCTCCAGTGGGGGGGAGCTGTTTTTT. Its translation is CATALASSGGELFF.

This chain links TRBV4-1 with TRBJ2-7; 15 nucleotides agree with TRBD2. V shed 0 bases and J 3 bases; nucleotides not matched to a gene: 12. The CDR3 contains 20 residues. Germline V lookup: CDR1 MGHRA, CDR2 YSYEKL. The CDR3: CASSQDEFGLAGGKSYEQYF. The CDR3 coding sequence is TGCGCCAGCAGCCAAGATGAATTTGGACTAGCGGGAGGGAAGAGCTACGAGCAGTACTTC.